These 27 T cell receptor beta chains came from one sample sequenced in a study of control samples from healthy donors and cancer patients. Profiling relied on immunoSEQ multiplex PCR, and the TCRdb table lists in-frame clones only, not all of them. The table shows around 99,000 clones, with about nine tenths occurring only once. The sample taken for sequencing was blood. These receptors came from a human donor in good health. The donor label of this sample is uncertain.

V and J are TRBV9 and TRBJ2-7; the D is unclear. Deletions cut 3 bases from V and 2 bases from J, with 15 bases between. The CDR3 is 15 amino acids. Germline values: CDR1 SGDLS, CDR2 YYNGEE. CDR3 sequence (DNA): TGTGCCAGCAGCGCCCGCCCAACGTCCCCCTACGAGCAGTACTTC. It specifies CASSARPTSPYEQYF.

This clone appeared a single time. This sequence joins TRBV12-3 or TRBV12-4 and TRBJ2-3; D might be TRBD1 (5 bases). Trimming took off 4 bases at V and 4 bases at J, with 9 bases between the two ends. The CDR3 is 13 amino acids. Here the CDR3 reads CASSSTGADTQYF. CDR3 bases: TGTGCCAGCAGTTCCACAGGAGCAGATACGCAGTATTTT.

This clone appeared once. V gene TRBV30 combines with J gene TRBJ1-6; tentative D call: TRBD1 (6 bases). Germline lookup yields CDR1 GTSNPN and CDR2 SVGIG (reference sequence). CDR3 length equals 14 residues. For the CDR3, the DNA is TGTGCGTCGAAGGGGGTTGGAGAGAATTCACCCCTCCACTTT. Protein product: CASKGVGENSPLHF.

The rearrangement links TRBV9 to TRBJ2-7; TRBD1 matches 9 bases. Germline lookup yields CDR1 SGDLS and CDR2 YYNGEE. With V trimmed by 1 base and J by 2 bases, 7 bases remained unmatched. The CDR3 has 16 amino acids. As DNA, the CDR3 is TGTGCCAGCAGCGTAAAGCAACAGGGGGCAACCTACGAGCAGTACTTC. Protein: CASSVKQQGATYEQYF.

This CDR3 is CASSFGNEQFF. The CDR3 DNA reads as TGTGCCAGCAGCTTTGGCAATGAGCAGTTCTTC. V and J are TRBV5-8 and TRBJ2-1; the D is unclear. This CDR3 has 11 residues. Germline V gene sequence: CDR1 SGHTS, CDR2 YDEGEE. The V end was cut by 2 bases, the J end by 6 bases, with 3 bases between.

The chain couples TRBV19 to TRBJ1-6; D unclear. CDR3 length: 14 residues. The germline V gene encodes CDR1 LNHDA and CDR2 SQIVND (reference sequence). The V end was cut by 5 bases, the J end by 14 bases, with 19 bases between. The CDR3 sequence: CASSEISDLGALHF. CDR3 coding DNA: TGTGCCAGTAGTGAGATCTCGGACCTGGGCGCCCTCCACTTT.

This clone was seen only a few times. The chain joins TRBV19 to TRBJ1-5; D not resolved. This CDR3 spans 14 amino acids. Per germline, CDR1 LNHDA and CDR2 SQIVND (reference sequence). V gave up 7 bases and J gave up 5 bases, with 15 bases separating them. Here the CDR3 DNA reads TGTGCCAGTACCCTACAAGCGGGCCATCAGCCCCAGCATTTT. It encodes CASTLQAGHQPQHF.

The CDR3 region has the DNA TGTGCCATCAGTGAGTCAGAAGAGGGACAGGCGATGTACTTC. Protein: CAISESEEGQAMYF. The chain links TRBV10-3 to TRBJ2-7, with 8 bases identical to TRBD1. Germline CDR1 reads ENHRY; CDR2 reads SYGVKD. This CDR3 has 14 residues. V trimming: 0 bases; J trimming: 12 bases; junction bases outside the gene matches: 10.

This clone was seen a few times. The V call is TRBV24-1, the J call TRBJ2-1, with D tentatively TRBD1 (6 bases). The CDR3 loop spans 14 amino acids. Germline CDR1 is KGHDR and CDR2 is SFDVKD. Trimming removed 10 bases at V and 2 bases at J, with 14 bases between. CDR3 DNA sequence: TGTGCCACGGAACAGGGTGGGGCCTACAATGAGCAGTTCTTC. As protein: CATEQGGAYNEQFF.

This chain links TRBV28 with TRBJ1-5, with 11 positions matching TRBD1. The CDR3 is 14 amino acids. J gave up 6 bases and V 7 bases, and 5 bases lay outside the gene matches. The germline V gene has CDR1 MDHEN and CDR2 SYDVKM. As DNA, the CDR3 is TGTGCCAGCATCGCGGGGACAGGGGGTCAGCCCCAGCATTTT. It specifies CASIAGTGGQPQHF.

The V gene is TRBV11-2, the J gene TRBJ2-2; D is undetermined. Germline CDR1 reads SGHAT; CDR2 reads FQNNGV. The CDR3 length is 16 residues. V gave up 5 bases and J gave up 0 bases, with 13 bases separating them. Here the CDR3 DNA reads TGTGCCAGCAGCCGAAGTGCAGGCACGAACACCGGGGAGCTGTTTTTT. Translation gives CASSRSAGTNTGELFF. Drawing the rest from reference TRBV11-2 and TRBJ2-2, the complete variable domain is EAGVAQSPRYKIIEKRQSVAFWCNPISGHATLYWYQQILGQGPKLLIQFQNNGVVDDSQLPKDRFSAERLKGVDSTLKIQPAKLEDSAVYLCASSRSAGTNTGELFFGEGSRLTVL.

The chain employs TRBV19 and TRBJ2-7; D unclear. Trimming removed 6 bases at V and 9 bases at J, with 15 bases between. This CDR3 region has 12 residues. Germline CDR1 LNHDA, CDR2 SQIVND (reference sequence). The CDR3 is CASSPNQAAQYF. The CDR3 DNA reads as TGTGCCAGTAGCCCAAATCAGGCAGCGCAGTACTTC.

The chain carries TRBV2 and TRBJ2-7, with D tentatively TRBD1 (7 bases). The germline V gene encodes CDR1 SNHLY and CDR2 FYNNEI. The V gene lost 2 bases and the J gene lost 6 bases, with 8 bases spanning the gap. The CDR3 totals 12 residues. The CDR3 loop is CASSEQGGEQYF. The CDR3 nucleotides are TGTGCCAGCAGTGAACAGGGGGGCGAGCAGTACTTC. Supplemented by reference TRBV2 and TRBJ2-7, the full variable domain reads EPEVTQTPSHQVTQMGQEVILRCVPISNHLYFYWYRQILGQKVEFLVSFYNNEISEKSEIFDDQFSVERPDGSNFTLKIRSTKLEDSAMYFCASSEQGGEQYFGPGTRLTVT.

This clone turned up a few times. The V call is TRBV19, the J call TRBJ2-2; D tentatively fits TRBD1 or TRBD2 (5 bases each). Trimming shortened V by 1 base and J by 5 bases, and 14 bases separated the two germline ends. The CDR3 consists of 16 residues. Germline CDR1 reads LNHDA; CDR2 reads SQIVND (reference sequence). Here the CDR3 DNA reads TGTGCCAGTAGTATAGTAGGGCAGGGAGTGACCGGGGAGCTGTTTTTT. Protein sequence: CASSIVGQGVTGELFF.

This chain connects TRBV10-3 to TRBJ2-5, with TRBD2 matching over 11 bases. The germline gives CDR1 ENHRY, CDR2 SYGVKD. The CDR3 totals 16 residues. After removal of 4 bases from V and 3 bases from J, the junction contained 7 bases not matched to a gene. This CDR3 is CAISAEPGLAEETQYF. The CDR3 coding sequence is TGTGCCATCAGTGCCGAGCCGGGACTAGCGGAAGAGACCCAGTACTTC.

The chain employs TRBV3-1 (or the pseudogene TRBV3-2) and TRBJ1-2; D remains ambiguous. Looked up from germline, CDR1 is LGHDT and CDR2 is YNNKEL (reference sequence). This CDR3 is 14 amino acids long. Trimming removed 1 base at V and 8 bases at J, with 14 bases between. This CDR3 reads CASSQVASPGGYTF. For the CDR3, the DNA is TGTGCCAGCAGCCAAGTTGCGAGCCCTGGGGGCTACACCTTC.

The CDR3 region has the DNA TGTGCCAGCAGCTTAGGCGGTCGCGCCTACGAGCAGTACTTC. As protein: CASSLGGRAYEQYF. V and J are TRBV11-2 and TRBJ2-7; D is uncertain. This CDR3 spans 14 amino acids. The ends were cut back, 1 base at V and 2 bases at J, with 9 bases in the middle. Germline V gene data show CDR1 as SGHAT and CDR2 as FQNNGV. Together with reference TRBV11-2 and TRBJ2-7, the CDR3 gives the full variable domain: EAGVAQSPRYKIIEKRQSVAFWCNPISGHATLYWYQQILGQGPKLLIQFQNNGVVDDSQLPKDRFSAERLKGVDSTLKIQPAKLEDSAVYLCASSLGGRAYEQYFGPGTRLTVT.

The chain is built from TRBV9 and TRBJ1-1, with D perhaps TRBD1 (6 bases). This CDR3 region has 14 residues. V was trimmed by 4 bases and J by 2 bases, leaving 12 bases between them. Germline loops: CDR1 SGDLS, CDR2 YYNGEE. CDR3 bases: TGTGCCAGCAGCCCCGGGACATCTAACACTGAAGCTTTCTTT. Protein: CASSPGTSNTEAFF.

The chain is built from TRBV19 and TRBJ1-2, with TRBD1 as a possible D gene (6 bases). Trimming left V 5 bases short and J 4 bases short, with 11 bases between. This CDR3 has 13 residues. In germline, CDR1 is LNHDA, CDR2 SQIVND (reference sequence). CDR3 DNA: TGTGCCAGTAGTTCCGGACAGCGCTATGGCTACACCTTC. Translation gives CASSSGQRYGYTF.

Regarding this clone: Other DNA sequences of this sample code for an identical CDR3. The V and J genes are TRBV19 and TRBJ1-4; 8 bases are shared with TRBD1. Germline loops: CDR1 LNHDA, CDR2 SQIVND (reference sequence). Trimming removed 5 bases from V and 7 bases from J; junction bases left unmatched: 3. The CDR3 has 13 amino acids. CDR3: CASSGQGGEKLFF. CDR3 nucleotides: TGTGCCAGTAGTGGACAGGGCGGTGAAAAACTGTTTTTT.

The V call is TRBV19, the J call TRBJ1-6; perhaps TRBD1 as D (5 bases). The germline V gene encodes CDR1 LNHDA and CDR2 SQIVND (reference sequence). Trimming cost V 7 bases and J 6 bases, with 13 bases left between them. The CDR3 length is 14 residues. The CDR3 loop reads CASTRGRPNSPLHF. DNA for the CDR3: TGTGCCAGTACGAGGGGACGGCCTAATTCACCCCTCCACTTT.

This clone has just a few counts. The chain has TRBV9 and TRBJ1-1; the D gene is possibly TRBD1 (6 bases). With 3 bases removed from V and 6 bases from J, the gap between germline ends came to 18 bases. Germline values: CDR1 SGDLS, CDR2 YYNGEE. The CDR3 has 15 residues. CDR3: CASSAETQGGPEAFF. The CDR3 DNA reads TGTGCCAGCAGCGCAGAAACCCAAGGGGGTCCTGAAGCTTTCTTT.

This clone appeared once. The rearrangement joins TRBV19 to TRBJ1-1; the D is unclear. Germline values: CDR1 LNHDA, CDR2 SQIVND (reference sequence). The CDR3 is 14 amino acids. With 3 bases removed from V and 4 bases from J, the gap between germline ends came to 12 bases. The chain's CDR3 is CASSILGMGTEAFF. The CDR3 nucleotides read TGTGCCAGTAGTATCTTGGGAATGGGCACTGAAGCTTTCTTT. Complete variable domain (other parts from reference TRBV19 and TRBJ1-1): DGGITQSPKYLFRKEGQNVTLSCEQNLNHDAMYWYRQDPGQGLRLIYYSQIVNDFQKGDIAEGYSVSREKKESFPLTVTSAQKNPTAFYLCASSILGMGTEAFFGQGTRLTVV.

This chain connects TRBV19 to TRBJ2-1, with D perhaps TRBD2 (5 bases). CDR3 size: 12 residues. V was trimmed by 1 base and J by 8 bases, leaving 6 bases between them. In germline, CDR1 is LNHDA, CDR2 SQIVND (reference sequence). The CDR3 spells CASSIGGYEQFF. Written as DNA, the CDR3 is TGTGCCAGTAGTATAGGAGGGTATGAGCAGTTCTTC.

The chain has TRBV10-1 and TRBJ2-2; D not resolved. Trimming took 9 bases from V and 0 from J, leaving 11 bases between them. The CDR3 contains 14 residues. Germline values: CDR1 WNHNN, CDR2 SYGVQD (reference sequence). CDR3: CASNDGANTGELFF. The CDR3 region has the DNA TGCGCCAGTAATGATGGTGCGAACACCGGGGAGCTGTTTTTT.

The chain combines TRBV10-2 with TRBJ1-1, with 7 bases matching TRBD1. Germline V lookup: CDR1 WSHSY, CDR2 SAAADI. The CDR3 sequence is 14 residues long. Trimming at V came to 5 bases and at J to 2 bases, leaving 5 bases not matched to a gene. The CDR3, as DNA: TGCGCCAGCAGTAGACAGGGATCTAACACTGAAGCTTTCTTT. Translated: CASSRQGSNTEAFF.

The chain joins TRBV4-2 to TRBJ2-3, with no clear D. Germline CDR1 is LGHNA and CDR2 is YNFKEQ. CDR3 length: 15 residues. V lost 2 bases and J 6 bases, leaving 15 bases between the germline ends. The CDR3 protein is CASSQRAAERDTQYF. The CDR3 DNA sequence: TGTGCCAGCAGCCAAAGGGCAGCTGAGAGGGATACGCAGTATTTT.